This TCR beta chain is from a study of blood T cell repertoires in COVID-19. Study as a whole: T cells, B-cell-depleted T cells, or PBMCs supplied cDNA or gDNA.

This clone was observed a single time. TCRdb's table, derived via immunoSEQ multiplex PCR, lists solely in-frame clones and lacks some. The sample has some 70,000 clones, about nine tenths seen once; the top ten hold approximately 8%. V was cut by 0 bases and J by 7 bases, with 10 bases left in between. The CDR3 spans 14 residues. Germline V gene data show CDR1 as MGHRA and CDR2 as YSYEKL. The J gene is TRBJ2-1, the V gene TRBV4-1, with D hard to call. The receptor's source is a man aged 45-65 years with active COVID-19. The sequenced sample was peripheral blood. The CDR3 protein is CASSQDSDGNEQFF. DNA for the CDR3: TGCGCCAGCAGCCAAGACTCTGACGGGAATGAGCAGTTCTTC.